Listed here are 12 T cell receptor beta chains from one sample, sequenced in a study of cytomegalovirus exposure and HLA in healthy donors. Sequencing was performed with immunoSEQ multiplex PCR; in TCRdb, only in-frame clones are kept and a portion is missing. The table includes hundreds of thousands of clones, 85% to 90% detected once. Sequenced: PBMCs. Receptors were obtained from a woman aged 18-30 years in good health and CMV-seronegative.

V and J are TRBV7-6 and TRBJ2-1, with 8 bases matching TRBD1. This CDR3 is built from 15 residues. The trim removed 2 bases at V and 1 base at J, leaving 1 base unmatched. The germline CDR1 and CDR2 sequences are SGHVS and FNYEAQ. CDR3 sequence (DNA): TGTGCCAGCAGCTTAAGGACAGGGTCCTACAATGAGCAGTTCTTC. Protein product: CASSLRTGSYNEQFF.

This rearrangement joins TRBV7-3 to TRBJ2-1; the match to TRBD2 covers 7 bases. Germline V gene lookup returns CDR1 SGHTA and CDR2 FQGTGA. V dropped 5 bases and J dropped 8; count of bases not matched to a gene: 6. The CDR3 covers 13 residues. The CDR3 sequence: CASSHGGSDEQFF. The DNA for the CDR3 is TGTGCCAGCAGCCACGGGGGGTCCGATGAGCAGTTCTTC.

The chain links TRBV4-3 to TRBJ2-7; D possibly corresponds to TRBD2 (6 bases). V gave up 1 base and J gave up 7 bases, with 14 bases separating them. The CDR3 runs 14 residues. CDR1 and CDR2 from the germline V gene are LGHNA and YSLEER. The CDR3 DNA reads TGCGCCAGCAGCCAAGCCGGAGGGCTGGGGGAGCAGTACTTC. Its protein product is CASSQAGGLGEQYF.

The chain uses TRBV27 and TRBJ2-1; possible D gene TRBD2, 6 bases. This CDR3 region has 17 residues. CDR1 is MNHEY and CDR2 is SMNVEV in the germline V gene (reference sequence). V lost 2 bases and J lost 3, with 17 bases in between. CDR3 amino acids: CASSLTSWRENYNEQFF. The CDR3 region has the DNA TGTGCCAGCAGTTTAACGAGCTGGCGGGAAAACTACAATGAGCAGTTCTTC.

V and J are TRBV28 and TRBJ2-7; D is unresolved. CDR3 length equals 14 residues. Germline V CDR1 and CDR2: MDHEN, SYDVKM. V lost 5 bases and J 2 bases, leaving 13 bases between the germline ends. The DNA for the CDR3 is TGTGCCAGCAGTCTAACTATCGTTCCCTACGAGCAGTACTTC. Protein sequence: CASSLTIVPYEQYF.

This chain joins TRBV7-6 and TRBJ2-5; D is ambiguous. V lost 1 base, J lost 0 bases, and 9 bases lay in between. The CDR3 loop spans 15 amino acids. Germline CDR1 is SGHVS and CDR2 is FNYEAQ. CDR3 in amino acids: CASSLDSRHQETQYF. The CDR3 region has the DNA TGTGCCAGCAGCTTAGATTCCAGGCACCAAGAGACCCAGTACTTC.

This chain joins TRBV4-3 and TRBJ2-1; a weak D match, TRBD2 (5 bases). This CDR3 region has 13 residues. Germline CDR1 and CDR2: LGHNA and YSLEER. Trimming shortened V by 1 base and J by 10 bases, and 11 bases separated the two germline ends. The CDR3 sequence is CASSQGRGREQFF. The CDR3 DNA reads TGCGCCAGCAGCCAAGGCCGGGGAAGAGAGCAGTTCTTC.

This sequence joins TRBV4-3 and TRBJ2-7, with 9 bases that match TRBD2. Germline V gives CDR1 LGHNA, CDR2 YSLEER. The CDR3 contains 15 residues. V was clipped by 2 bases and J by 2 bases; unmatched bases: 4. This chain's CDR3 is CASSQRAGGTYEQYF. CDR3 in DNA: TGCGCCAGCAGCCAACGAGCGGGGGGAACCTACGAGCAGTACTTC.

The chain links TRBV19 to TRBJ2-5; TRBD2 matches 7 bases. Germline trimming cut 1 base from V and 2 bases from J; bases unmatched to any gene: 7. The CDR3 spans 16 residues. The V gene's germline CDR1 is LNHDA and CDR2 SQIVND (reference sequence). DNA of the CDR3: TGTGCCAGTAGTATAGGGCCGGGACTACATCAAGAGACCCAGTACTTC. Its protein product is CASSIGPGLHQETQYF.

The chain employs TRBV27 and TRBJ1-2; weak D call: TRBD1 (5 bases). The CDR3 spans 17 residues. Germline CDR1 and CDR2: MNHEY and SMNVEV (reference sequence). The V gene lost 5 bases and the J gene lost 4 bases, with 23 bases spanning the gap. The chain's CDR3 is CASSPVRGADDLYGYTF. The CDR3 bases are TGTGCCAGCAGTCCAGTCCGTGGGGCGGATGACCTCTATGGCTACACCTTC.

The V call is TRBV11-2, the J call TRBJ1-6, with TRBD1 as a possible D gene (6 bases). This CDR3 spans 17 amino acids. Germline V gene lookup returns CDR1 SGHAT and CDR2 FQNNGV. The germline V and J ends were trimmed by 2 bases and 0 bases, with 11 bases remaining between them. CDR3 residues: CASSLLGQSSYNSPLHF. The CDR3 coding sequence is TGTGCCAGCAGCTTATTAGGACAGAGCTCCTATAATTCACCCCTCCACTTT.

The CDR3 loop is CASSSTSLADTLHTDTQYF. The CDR3 DNA reads as TGTGCCAGCAGCTCCACCAGCCTAGCGGATACCCTACACACAGATACGCAGTATTTT. V and J are TRBV7-6 and TRBJ2-3; 7 nucleotides agree with TRBD2. Trimming removed 4 bases from V and 2 bases from J; junction bases left unmatched: 18. CDR1 is SGHVS and CDR2 is FNYEAQ in the germline V gene. The CDR3 extends over 19 amino acids.